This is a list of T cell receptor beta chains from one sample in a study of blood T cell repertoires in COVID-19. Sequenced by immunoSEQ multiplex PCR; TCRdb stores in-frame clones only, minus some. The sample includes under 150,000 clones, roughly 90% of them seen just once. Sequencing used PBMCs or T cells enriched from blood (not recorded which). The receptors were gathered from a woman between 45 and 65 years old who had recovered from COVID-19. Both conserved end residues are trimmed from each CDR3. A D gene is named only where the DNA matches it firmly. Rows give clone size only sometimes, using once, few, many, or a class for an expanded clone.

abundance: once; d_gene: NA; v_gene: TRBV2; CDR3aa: ASSEQGPITGELF
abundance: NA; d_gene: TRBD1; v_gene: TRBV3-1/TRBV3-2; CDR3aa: ASSQEGQGETQY
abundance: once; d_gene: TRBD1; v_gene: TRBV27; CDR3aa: AKLTGGRSTDTQY
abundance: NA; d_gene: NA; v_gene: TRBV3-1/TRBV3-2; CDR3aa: ASSQEGRGPFHEQY
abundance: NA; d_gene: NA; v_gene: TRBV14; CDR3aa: ASSQDRSVPGELF
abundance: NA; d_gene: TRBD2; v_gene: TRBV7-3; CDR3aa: ASSSRLAKVPCEQY
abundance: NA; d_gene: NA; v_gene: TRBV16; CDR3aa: ASSHRGAPQETQY
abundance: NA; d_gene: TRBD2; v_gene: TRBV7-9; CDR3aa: ASSLAPSGGNEQF
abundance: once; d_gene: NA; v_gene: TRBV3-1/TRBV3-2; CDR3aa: ASSQGTTNTEAF
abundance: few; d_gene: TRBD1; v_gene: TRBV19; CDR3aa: ASSTGQGGSPALH
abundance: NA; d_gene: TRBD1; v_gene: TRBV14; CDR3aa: ASSPDGPGTGLSYEQY
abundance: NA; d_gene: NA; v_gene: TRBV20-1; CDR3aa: SASVRNTEAF
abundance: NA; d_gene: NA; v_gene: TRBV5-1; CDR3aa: ASSLAGWEQY
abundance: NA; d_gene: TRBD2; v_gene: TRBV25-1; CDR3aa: ASSISGGPTDTQY
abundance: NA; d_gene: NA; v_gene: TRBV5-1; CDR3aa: ASSLLGGNTEAF
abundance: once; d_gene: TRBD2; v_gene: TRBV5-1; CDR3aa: ASSLEGGGAEQF
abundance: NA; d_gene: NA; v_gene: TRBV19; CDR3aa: ASSTLAGGELF
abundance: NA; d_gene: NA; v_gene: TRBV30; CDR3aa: AWISQGIFYGYT
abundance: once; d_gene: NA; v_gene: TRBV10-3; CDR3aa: AISEGLGVSYEQY
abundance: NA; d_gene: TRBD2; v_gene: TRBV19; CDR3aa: ASSIDLASGGSYNEQF
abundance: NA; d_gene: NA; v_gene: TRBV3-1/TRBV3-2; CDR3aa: ASSQGGNTEAF
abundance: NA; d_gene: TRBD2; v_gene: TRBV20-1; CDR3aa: SSGGTYEQY
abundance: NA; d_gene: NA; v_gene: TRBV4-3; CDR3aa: ASSQDRVYNEQF
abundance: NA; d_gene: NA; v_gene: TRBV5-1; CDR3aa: ASSLQTTTGELF
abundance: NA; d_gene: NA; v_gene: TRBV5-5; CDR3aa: ASSQLVTYYEQY
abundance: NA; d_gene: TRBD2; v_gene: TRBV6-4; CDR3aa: ASSGGTSVTDTQY
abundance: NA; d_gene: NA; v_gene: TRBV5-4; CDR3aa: ASSLDDPRDTTYEQY
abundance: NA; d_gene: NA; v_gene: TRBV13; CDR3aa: ASSPQGTNSPLH
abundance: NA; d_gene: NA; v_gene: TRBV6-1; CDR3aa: ASSEANRANYGYT
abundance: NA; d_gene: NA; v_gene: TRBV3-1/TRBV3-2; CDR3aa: ASTPQTQGNSPLH
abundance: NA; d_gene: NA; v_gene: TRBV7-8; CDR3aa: ASSLVLGLRTRSPLH
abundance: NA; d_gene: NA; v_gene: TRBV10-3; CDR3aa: AISESPTVRGMNTEAF
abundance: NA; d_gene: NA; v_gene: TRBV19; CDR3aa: ASSQGATSINQPQH
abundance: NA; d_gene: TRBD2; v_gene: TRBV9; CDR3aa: ASSGTSEMIEQF
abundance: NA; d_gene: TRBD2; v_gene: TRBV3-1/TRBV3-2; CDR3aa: ASRFSGETQY
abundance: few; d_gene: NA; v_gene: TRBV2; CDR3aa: ASSVGGTGELF
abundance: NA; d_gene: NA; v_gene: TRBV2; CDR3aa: ASRGSEKLF
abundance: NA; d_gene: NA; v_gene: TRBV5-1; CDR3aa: ASRRSGAEKETQY
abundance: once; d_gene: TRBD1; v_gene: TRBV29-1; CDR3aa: SVEDPGTDSYEQY
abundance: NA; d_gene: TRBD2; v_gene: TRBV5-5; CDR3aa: ASSSHRGRGASGELF
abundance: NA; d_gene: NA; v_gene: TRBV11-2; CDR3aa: ASSLGSGVHEQY
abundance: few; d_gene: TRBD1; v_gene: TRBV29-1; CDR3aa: SVNTGGNGYGYT
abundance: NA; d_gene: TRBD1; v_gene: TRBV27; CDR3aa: ASSFGTGRNQPQH
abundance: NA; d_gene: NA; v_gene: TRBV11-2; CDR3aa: ASSRGSYEQY
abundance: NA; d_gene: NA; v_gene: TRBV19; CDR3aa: ASSISGSDGYT
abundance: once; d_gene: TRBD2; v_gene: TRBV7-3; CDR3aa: ASSLFSGGAHEQY
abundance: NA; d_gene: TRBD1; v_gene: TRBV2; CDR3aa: ASSELPPDRGVEAF
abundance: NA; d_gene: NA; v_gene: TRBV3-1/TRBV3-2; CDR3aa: ASSQDTVIYEQY
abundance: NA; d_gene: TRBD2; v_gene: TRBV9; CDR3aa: ASSVVGLASGELF
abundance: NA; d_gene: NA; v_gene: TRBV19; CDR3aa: ASSIRRGEYNEQF
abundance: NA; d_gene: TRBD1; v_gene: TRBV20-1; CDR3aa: SASPGTGVPYEQY
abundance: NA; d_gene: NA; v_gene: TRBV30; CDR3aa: AWSTGGADTQY
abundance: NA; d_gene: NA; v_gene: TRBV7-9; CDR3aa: ASSPRGGTLTMEGYT
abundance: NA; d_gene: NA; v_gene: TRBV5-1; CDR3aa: ASSLQGGQETQY
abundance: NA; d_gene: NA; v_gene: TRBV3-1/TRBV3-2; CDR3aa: ASSQDWSGNGYT
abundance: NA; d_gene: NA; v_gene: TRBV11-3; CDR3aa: ASSLGANQPQH
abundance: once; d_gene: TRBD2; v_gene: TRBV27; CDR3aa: ASSLNGLAGGTASYEQY